This T cell receptor beta chain was sequenced in a study of T-cell reconstitution after alpha-beta-depleted transplantation in children (dated by TCRdb to about 2016). In the study overall: T-cell immune reconstitution after TCRalphabeta/CD19-depleted allogeneic hematopoietic cell transplantation in children was quantitatively tracked in the study by means of TCR repertoire profiling.

What the treatment or condition label conveys for this sample: allogeneic hematopoietic cell transplantation with graft depleted of TCRalphabeta T cells and CD19 B cells. The children who served as transplant recipients had been given grafts of TCRalphabeta/CD19-depleted allogeneic hematopoietic cells. Results the study describes overall, beyond this receptor: In some patients, the high TCRbeta diversity seen at day 60 was put down to recipient T cells and intrathymic progenitors that had survived conditioning. The apparently early alphabetaT-cell count recovery about two months after transplant was reportedly dependent on only several hundred rapidly expanded clones derived from non-depleted graft cells. Hyperexpanded clone frequencies declined over subsequent months; after one year, T-cell counts and TCRbeta diversity were mostly attributed to newly produced T cells.

The library was generated by PCR. The instrument was an Illumina HiSeq 2500. TCR libraries were prepared with molecular barcoding, using unique molecular identifiers to normalize TCRbeta repertoire quantification. TCRdb reanalyzed the raw reads on its own, using fastp at Q25 for trimming and MiXCR for clone calling, and kept in-frame beta chains. Each entry merges the rows of one CDR3 protein and shows their most common DNA and genes. The sample yields more than 300,000 distinct CDR3 sequences; roughly 16% were counted once. The top ten constitute approximately 44% of the sample. This clonotype was seen ten or more times. Its antigen remains unidentified. Base qualities were left out, and no much larger clone turns up one base away. Here the sequenced sample was PBMCs, mostly from graft donor cells, taken 360 days after TCRalphabeta/CD19-depleted stem cell transplant. This clonotype was obtained from a male patient aged 2 to 9 who had a stem cell transplant for acute lymphoblastic leukemia, so the T cells may come from the graft donor.

The CDR3 loop reads CASSASSGSTDTQYF. The sequenced DNA: TGTGCCAGCTCAGCCTCTAGCGGGAGCACAGATACGCAGTATTTT. This chain joins TRBV18 to TRBJ2-3, with TRBD2 identical over 8 junction bases. CDR1 KGHSH and CDR2 LQKENI are derived from the germline V gene. From V the trimming removes 5 bases and from J it removes 0 bases, while the gene matches leave 4 bases of the junction unaccounted for. From its cysteine to its phenylalanine, the CDR3 spans 15 amino acids. Solely the CDR3 DNA is kept, with 45 bases framed from the first base.